This is a list of T cell receptor beta chains from one sample in a study of blood T cell repertoires in COVID-19. Data came from immunoSEQ multiplex PCR; TCRdb stores just in-frame clones and leaves some out. The sample consists of fewer than 300,000 clones, more than 70% of them appearing once. What was sequenced was peripheral blood. The receptors shown here come from a woman aged 40 to 49 who had recovered from COVID-19. Both conserved end residues are part of each CDR3. A D gene is named only where the DNA matches it firmly. Where a row states a size, it is once, few, many or the class of an expanded clone; other rows omit it.

TRBD2 TRBJ2-1 NA TRBV5-1 CASSSAGLAGGHEQFF TGCGCCAGCAGCTCTGCTGGGCTAGCGGGAGGCCATGAGCAGTTCTTC
TRBD1 TRBJ2-1 NA TRBV18 CASSPRQGQSNEQFF TGTGCCAGCTCACCCCGACAGGGGCAGAGCAATGAGCAGTTCTTC
NA TRBJ1-2 NA TRBV10-3 CAISEVQGLYGYTF TGTGCCATCAGTGAGGTACAGGGTCTCTATGGCTACACCTTC
NA TRBJ1-1 NA TRBV10-3 CAIGSSGGNTEAFF TGTGCCATCGGGTCCAGCGGAGGAAACACTGAAGCTTTCTTT
TRBD1 TRBJ1-6 NA TRBV3-1/TRBV3-2 CASSQEGRGDSPLHF TGTGCCAGCAGCCAAGAGGGCAGGGGGGATTCACCCCTCCACTTT
TRBD2 TRBJ2-7 NA TRBV6-2/TRBV6-3 CASSQSVPGLAGTYEQYF TGTGCCAGCAGCCAAAGCGTCCCGGGACTAGCGGGGACCTACGAGCAGTACTTC
TRBD1 TRBJ1-1 NA TRBV7-2 CASSIRTGRNTEAFF TGTGCCAGCAGCATTCGGACAGGACGGAACACTGAAGCTTTCTTT
NA TRBJ2-2 NA TRBV4-2 CASSPPGGSRRLFF TGTGCCAGCAGCCCCCCGGGTGGCAGCCGCCGGCTGTTTTTT
TRBD2 TRBJ2-7 NA TRBV24-1 CATSGSSGRYEQYF TGTGCCACCAGTGGGTCTAGCGGGAGATACGAGCAGTACTTC
NA TRBJ1-1 NA TRBV3-1/TRBV3-2 CASSQEESGTEAFF TGTGCCAGCAGCCAAGAGGAATCCGGGACTGAAGCTTTCTTT
NA TRBJ1-2 NA TRBV5-6 CASSPGGAPPNYGYTF TGTGCCAGCAGCCCCGGGGGGGCACCTCCTAACTATGGCTACACCTTC
NA TRBJ2-2 few TRBV7-9 CASSLVTVGLERELFF TGTGCCAGCAGCTTGGTGACAGTGGGGTTGGAAAGGGAGCTGTTTTTT
TRBD1 TRBJ1-2 NA TRBV27 CASSLWAGTGGAEGGYTF TGTGCCAGCAGTTTATGGGCCGGGACAGGGGGCGCGGAAGGGGGCTACACCTTC
TRBD2 TRBJ2-1 NA TRBV6-2/TRBV6-3 CASSPRGGTTLYNEQFF TGTGCCAGCAGTCCACGGGGCGGGACTACCCTTTACAATGAGCAGTTCTTC
TRBD1 TRBJ2-1 NA TRBV27 CASSLGWSGQYNEQFF TGTGCCAGCAGTTTAGGCTGGTCGGGACAGTACAATGAGCAGTTCTTC
NA TRBJ1-2 NA TRBV24-1 CATSRGRSYGYTF TGTGCCACCAGTCGGGGGAGATCTTATGGCTACACCTTC
NA TRBJ2-5 NA TRBV6-5 CATRPLGGPETQYF TGTGCCACCAGACCCCTGGGGGGGCCAGAGACCCAGTACTTC
TRBD1 TRBJ2-7 NA TRBV9 CASSVGGGPTSEQYF TGTGCCAGCAGCGTAGGAGGGGGCCCCACTAGCGAGCAGTACTTC
TRBD1 TRBJ1-4 NA TRBV27 CASTRAGGEKLFF TGTGCCAGCACCCGGGCAGGGGGTGAAAAACTGTTTTTT
NA TRBJ1-5 NA TRBV4-1 CASSHPELNQPQHF TGCGCCAGCAGCCACCCGGAGCTAAATCAGCCCCAGCATTTT
TRBD2 TRBJ2-1 NA TRBV4-3 CASSQDSGSPHNEQFF TGCGCCAGCAGCCAGGATAGCGGGAGCCCCCACAATGAGCAGTTCTTC
TRBD1 TRBJ2-3 NA TRBV5-1 CASSATPGTGDWGTDTQYF TGCGCCAGCAGCGCGACCCCCGGGACAGGGGACTGGGGCACAGATACGCAGTATTTT
NA TRBJ1-5 NA TRBV7-2 CASSPPGGSRFPQHF TGTGCCAGCAGCCCCCCCGGGGGGAGCCGATTTCCCCAGCATTTT
NA TRBJ1-6 NA TRBV2 CASRETLGSPLHF TGTGCCAGCAGAGAGACTCTTGGGTCACCCCTCCACTTT
NA TRBJ1-2 NA TRBV5-1 CASSPGAGRWGYTF TGCGCCAGCAGCCCCGGGGCGGGGCGGTGGGGCTACACCTTC
NA TRBJ1-1 NA TRBV10-3 CAISEWAFTEAFF TGTGCCATCAGTGAGTGGGCCTTCACTGAAGCTTTCTTT
NA TRBJ2-3 NA TRBV15 CATSRDRTGTDTQYF TGTGCCACCAGCAGAGATAGGACTGGAACAGATACGCAGTATTTT
NA TRBJ2-5 NA TRBV3-1/TRBV3-2 CASSQDPVDQETQYF TGTGCCAGCAGCCAAGATCCGGTTGACCAAGAGACCCAGTACTTC
NA TRBJ2-2 NA TRBV7-9 CASSPRGAKNTGELFF TGTGCCAGCAGCCCTCGGGGGGCAAAGAACACCGGGGAGCTGTTTTTT
TRBD2 TRBJ2-4 NA TRBV15 CATSTRLGGVAKNIQYF TGTGCCACCAGCACACGCCTGGGGGGGGTGGCCAAAAACATTCAGTACTTC
TRBD2 TRBJ2-5 once TRBV9 CASGAGLAAQETQYF TGTGCCAGCGGCGCGGGACTAGCGGCACAAGAGACCCAGTACTTC
TRBD2 TRBJ2-1 NA TRBV30 CAHGRGGSLYEQFF TGTGCCCACGGTCGTGGCGGGAGTCTCTATGAGCAGTTCTTC
NA TRBJ2-3 NA TRBV4-2 CASSQDAGGTPSPGTQYF TGTGCCAGCAGCCAAGACGCAGGGGGGACTCCCTCTCCAGGTACGCAGTATTTT
TRBD2 TRBJ2-5 NA TRBV3-1/TRBV3-2 CASSQGLAEETQYF TGTGCCAGCAGCCAAGGTCTAGCGGAAGAGACCCAGTACTTC